These 18 T cell receptor beta chains were sequenced from one sample in a study of T-cell reconstitution after alpha-beta-depleted transplantation in children. This sample's TCRbeta library carried unique molecular identifier barcodes. One entry per CDR3 protein results from TCRdb running MiXCR on the PCR reads. The table records roughly 100,000 distinct CDR3 sequences, roughly 8% of them present only once. Specimen: PBMCs from the stem cell graft donor, collected from the stem cell graft. The receptor source for this set is a human donor who donated a stem cell graft to a child with congenital amegakaryocytic thrombocytopenia.

This clonotype was found many times. The chain uses TRBV20-1 and TRBJ2-7; TRBD2 matches 12 bases. This CDR3 region has 16 residues. Germline V gene sequence: CDR1 DFQATT, CDR2 SNEGSKA (reference sequence). Germline trimming cut 0 bases from V and 2 bases from J; bases unmatched to any gene: 5. The CDR3 DNA follows: TGCAGTGCTAGAGATCCTAGCGGGAGGGTGGCCTACGAGCAGTACTTC. Amino acid sequence: CSARDPSGRVAYEQYF.

This clonotype was seen repeatedly, ten times or more. V is TRBV11-2 and J is TRBJ2-7; tentative D call: TRBD1 (5 bases). The CDR3 spans 14 residues. The ends were cut back, 2 bases at V and 7 bases at J, with 15 bases in the middle. Germline CDR1 SGHAT, CDR2 FQNNGV. CDR3 coding DNA: TGTGCCAGCAGCTTATGGGCAGGGCATCTTGAGCAGTACTTC. Protein sequence: CASSLWAGHLEQYF.

This clonotype showed up many times. This chain joins TRBV29-1 and TRBJ2-7, with D perhaps TRBD2 (5 bases). V was clipped by 3 bases and J by 5 bases, with 14 bases between them. This CDR3 region has 13 residues. The germline V gene has CDR1 SQVTM and CDR2 ANQGSEA. The CDR3 DNA follows: TGCAGCGTTGAGAGGGATGCAAAGGACGAGCAGTACTTC. Translated: CSVERDAKDEQYF.

By frequency in the sample, this clonotype is medium-sized (0.01 to 0.1%). V usage is TRBV18 and J usage is TRBJ1-2, with 10 bases lining up with TRBD1. The length of the CDR3 is 14 residues. Trimming at V came to 3 bases and at J to 6 bases, leaving 4 bases not matched to a gene. Germline V gives CDR1 KGHSH, CDR2 LQKENI. The CDR3 loop reads CASSPGQGLNGYTF. The DNA for the CDR3 is TGTGCCAGCTCACCGGGACAGGGGTTGAATGGCTACACCTTC.

This clonotype was observed a few times. This rearrangement joins TRBV18 to TRBJ1-2; D gene ambiguous. The CDR3 extends over 16 amino acids. Per germline, CDR1 KGHSH and CDR2 LQKENI. V gave up 0 bases and J gave up 6 bases, with 17 bases separating them. The DNA of the CDR3 is TGTGCCAGCTCACCACCGGACGGACGGACTTCAGATGGCTACACCTTC. This encodes CASSPPDGRTSDGYTF.

This clonotype has ten or more counts. The V and J genes are TRBV7-9 and TRBJ2-1, with 11 bases matching TRBD2. Germline loops: CDR1 SEHNR, CDR2 FQNEAQ (reference sequence). This CDR3 is 15 amino acids long. J gave up 6 bases and V 1 base, and 2 bases lay outside the gene matches. The CDR3 DNA reads as TGTGCCAGCAGCTTAGTAGCGGGAGGGGCCAATGAGCAGTTCTTC. Its translation: CASSLVAGGANEQFF. The whole variable domain, filled in from reference TRBV7-9 and TRBJ2-1, reads DTGVSQNPRHKITKRGQNVTFRCDPISEHNRLYWYRQTLGQGPEFLTYFQNEAQLEKSRLLSDRFSAERPKGSFSTLEIQRTEQGDSAMYLCASSLVAGGANEQFFGPGTRLTVL.

This clonotype was recorded many times. The chain recombines TRBV12-3 or TRBV12-4 with TRBJ2-7, with unresolved D. CDR3 size: 14 residues. The V gene lost 7 bases and the J gene lost 2 bases, with 15 bases spanning the gap. For the CDR3, the DNA is TGTGCCAGCACCTCGACGAACAGAGCCTACGAGCAGTACTTC. Translating gives CASTSTNRAYEQYF.

This clonotype was counted at least ten times. V gene TRBV9 combines with J gene TRBJ2-2; possible D gene TRBD1, 5 bases. V lost 4 bases to trimming and J lost 5 bases, with 12 bases between them. The CDR3 has 14 amino acids. Germline lookup yields CDR1 SGDLS and CDR2 YYNGEE. In DNA form, the CDR3 reads TGTGCCAGCAGCCCGGCCAGGGTAACCGGGGAGCTGTTTTTT. It codes for CASSPARVTGELFF.

V and J are TRBV28 and TRBJ2-1; weak D call: TRBD1 (6 bases). V was cut by 6 bases and J by 8 bases, with 11 bases left in between. The CDR3 covers 12 residues. Per germline, CDR1 MDHEN and CDR2 SYDVKM. The CDR3 region is CASRHRVDEQFF. The CDR3 nucleotides read TGTGCCAGCAGACACAGGGTAGATGAGCAGTTCTTC. Together with reference TRBV28 and TRBJ2-1, the CDR3 gives the full variable domain: DVKVTQSSRYLVKRTGEKVFLECVQDMDHENMFWYRQDPGLGLRLIYFSYDVKMKEKGDIPEGYSVSREKKERFSLILESASTNQTSMYLCASRHRVDEQFFGPGTRLTVL.

This clonotype was seen ten or more times. The chain links TRBV20-1 to TRBJ1-6; tentatively, D is TRBD1 (5 bases). CDR3 size: 16 residues. Deletions cut 0 bases from V and 2 bases from J, with 11 bases between. Germline assignment: CDR1 DFQATT and CDR2 SNEGSKA (reference sequence). CDR3 bases: TGCAGTGCTAGAGATAGGGAGGGACCCTATAATTCACCCCTCCACTTT. Encoded protein: CSARDREGPYNSPLHF.

V gene TRBV7-9 combines with J gene TRBJ2-7; D is unclear. The germline V gene has CDR1 SEHNR and CDR2 FQNEAQ (reference sequence). The CDR3 spans 12 residues. V gave up 4 bases and J gave up 4 bases, with 8 bases separating them. CDR3 amino acids: CASSSSRYEQYF. CDR3 DNA: TGTGCCAGCAGCTCTTCTCGATACGAGCAGTACTTC.

In its sample, this clonotype was seen many times. The chain links TRBV3-1 to TRBJ2-7; no reliable D call. The CDR3 is 14 residues long. Trimming took off 2 bases at V and 2 bases at J, with 10 bases between the two ends. Germline loops: CDR1 LGHDT, CDR2 YNNKEL (reference sequence). CDR3 nucleotide sequence: TGTGCCAGCAGCCAAAAAGGTGGGGCCTACGAGCAGTACTTC. This encodes CASSQKGGAYEQYF.

This clonotype was counted at least ten times. This chain joins TRBV20-1 and TRBJ2-2; D gene ambiguous. The CDR3 sequence is 13 residues long. In germline, CDR1 is DFQATT, CDR2 SNEGSKA (reference sequence). V gave up 3 bases and J gave up 1 base, with 6 bases separating them. CDR3 bases: TGCAGTGCTAGTTCAGGGAACACCGGGGAGCTGTTTTTT. Its protein product is CSASSGNTGELFF.

In this sample, this clonotype turned up many times. This rearrangement joins TRBV5-6 to TRBJ1-6; tentative D call: TRBD1 (6 bases). CDR1 is SGHDT and CDR2 is YYEEEE in the germline V gene. The V end was cut by 0 bases, the J end by 7 bases, with 17 bases between. CDR3 length: 17 amino acids. The CDR3 coding sequence is TGTGCCAGCAGCTTGGCCGGGACACCGGTTCAGAATTCACCCCTCCACTTT. The encoded protein is CASSLAGTPVQNSPLHF.

In the case of this clonotype: Just one base apart from a much larger clone, this may be a read error. V usage is TRBV5-5 and J usage is TRBJ1-4; D perhaps matches TRBD1 (5 bases). The CDR3 has 16 amino acids. Germline lookup yields CDR1 SGHKS and CDR2 YYEKEE (reference sequence). Trimming took 3 bases from V and 2 from J, leaving 14 bases between them. The CDR3 nucleotides are TGTGCCAGCAGCTCGCAGGGTTTGGAGACTAATGAAAAACTGTTTTTT. Protein sequence: CASSSQGLETNEKLFF.

The J gene is TRBJ1-4, the V gene TRBV18, with TRBD1 matching over 7 bases. Trimming removed 5 bases from V and 8 bases from J; junction bases left unmatched: 17. Germline-derived CDR1 and CDR2 are KGHSH and LQKENI. The CDR3 contains 17 residues. Written as DNA, the CDR3 is TGTGCCAGCTCATCTAGCCCCGTCGGGACAGTGGGGGAAAAACTGTTTTTT. It specifies CASSSSPVGTVGEKLFF.

In its sample, this clonotype was seen many times. The chain has TRBV5-5 and TRBJ2-3; no firm D call. The CDR3 is made up of 14 amino acids. Trimming pared 0 bases from V and 0 bases from J, leaving 5 bases between. Per the germline V gene, CDR1 is SGHKS and CDR2 is YYEKEE (reference sequence). The CDR3 DNA follows: TGTGCCAGCAGCTTGGGAGCTAGCACAGATACGCAGTATTTT. As protein: CASSLGASTDTQYF.

In this sample, this clonotype turned up many times. This sequence joins TRBV7-9 and TRBJ1-6, with unresolved D. V was shortened by 1 base and J by 4 bases, with 5 bases between the two germline ends. Per the germline V gene, CDR1 is SEHNR and CDR2 is FQNEAQ (reference sequence). The CDR3 has 14 residues. The CDR3 nucleotides are TGTGCCAGCAGCTTAGAACAGTATAATTCACCCCTCCACTTT. It yields the protein CASSLEQYNSPLHF.